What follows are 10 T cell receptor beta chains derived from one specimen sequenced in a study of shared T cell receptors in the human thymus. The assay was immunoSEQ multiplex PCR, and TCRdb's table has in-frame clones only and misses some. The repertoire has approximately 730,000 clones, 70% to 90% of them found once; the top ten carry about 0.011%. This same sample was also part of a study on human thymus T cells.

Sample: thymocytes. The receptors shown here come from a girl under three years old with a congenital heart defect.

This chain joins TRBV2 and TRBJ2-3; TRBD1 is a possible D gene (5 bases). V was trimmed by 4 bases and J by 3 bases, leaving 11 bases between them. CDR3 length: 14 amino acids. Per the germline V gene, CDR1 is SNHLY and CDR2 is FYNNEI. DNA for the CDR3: TGTGCCAGCAGTGTATCCCCAGGGACAGATACGCAGTATTTT. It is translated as CASSVSPGTDTQYF.

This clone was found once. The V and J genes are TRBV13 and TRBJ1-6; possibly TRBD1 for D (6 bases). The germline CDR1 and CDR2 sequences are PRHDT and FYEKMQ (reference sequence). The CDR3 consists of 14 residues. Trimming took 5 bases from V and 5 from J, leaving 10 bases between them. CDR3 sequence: CASSRTANNSPLHF. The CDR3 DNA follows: TGTGCCAGCAGCCGGACAGCCAATAATTCACCCCTCCACTTT.

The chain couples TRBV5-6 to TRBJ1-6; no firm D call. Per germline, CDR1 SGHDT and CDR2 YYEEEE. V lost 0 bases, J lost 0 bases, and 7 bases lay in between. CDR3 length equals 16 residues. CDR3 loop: CASSLERSSYNSPLHF. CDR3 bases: TGTGCCAGCAGCTTGGAACGGAGCTCCTATAATTCACCCCTCCACTTT.

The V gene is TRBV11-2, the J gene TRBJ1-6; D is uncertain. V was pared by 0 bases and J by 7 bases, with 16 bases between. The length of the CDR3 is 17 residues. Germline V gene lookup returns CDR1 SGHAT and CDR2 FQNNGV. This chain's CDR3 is CASSLDGEREWNSPLHF. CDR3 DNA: TGTGCCAGCAGCTTAGATGGAGAGCGGGAATGGAATTCACCCCTCCACTTT. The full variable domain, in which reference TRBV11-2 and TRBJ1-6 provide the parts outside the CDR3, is EAGVAQSPRYKIIEKRQSVAFWCNPISGHATLYWYQQILGQGPKLLIQFQNNGVVDDSQLPKDRFSAERLKGVDSTLKIQPAKLEDSAVYLCASSLDGEREWNSPLHFGNGTRLTVT.

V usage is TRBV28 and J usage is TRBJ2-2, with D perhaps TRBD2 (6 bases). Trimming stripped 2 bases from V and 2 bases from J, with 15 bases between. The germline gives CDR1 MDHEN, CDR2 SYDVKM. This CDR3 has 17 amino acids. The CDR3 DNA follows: TGTGCCAGCAGTTTAGGGGGGACCCACTTCAACACCGGGGAGCTGTTTTTT. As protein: CASSLGGTHFNTGELFF.

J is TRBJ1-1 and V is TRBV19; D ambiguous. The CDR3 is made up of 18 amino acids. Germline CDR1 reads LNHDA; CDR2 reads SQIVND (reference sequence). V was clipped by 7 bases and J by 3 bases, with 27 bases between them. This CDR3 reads CASKAGNSQKGVHTEAFF. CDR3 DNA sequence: TGTGCCAGTAAAGCGGGGAACTCCCAGAAAGGAGTTCACACTGAAGCTTTCTTT.

The CDR3 loop reads CASSLSRLGQANTGELFF. CDR3 sequence (DNA): TGCGCCAGCAGCTTGTCTCGATTAGGACAGGCGAACACCGGGGAGCTGTTTTTT. The V gene is TRBV5-1, the J gene TRBJ2-2; 7 positions match TRBD1. The germline V gene encodes CDR1 SGHRS and CDR2 YFSETQ. Unmatched junction bases numbered 9, after V lost 1 base and J lost 0 bases. The CDR3 extends over 18 amino acids.

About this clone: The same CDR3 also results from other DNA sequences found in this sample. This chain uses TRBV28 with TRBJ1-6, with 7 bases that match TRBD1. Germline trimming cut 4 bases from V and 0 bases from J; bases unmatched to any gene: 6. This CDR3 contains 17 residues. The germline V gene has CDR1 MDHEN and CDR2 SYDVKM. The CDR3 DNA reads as TGTGCCAGCAGTTCTGGGACAGTAAGCTCCTATAATTCACCCCTCCACTTT. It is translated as CASSSGTVSSYNSPLHF.

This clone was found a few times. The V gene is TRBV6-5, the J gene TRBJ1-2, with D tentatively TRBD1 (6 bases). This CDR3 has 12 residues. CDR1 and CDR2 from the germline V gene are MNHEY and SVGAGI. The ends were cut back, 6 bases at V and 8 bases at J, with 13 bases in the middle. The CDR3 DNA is TGTGCCAGCAGATTACAGGGTGGCGGCTACACCTTC. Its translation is CASRLQGGGYTF.

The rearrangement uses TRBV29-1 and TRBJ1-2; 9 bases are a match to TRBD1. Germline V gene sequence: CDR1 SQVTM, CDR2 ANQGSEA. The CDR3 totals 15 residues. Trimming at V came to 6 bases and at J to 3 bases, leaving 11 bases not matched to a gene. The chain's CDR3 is CSVQTPRQGDYGYTF. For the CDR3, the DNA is TGCAGCGTCCAAACCCCTCGACAGGGGGACTATGGCTACACCTTC. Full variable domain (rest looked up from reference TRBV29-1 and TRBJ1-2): SAVISQKPSRDICQRGTSLTIQCQVDSQVTMMFWYRQQPGQSLTLIATANQGSEATYESGFVIDKFPISRPNLTFSTLTVSNMSPEDSSIYLCSVQTPRQGDYGYTFGSGTRLTVV.